The next 7 T cell receptor beta chains were all read from a single sample in a study of T cell repertoires in cytomegalovirus infection. TCRdb called the reads again in MiXCR, with one record for every CDR3 protein. The data contain about 260,000 distinct CDR3 sequences, around 8.7% of them singletons. Sequenced: PBMCs. The receptors here all came from a human donor in good health (CMV status not recorded). Some clones in this sample may be carry-over from other donors' samples.

Only a few counts were recorded for this clonotype. The chain recombines TRBV6-2 or TRBV6-3 with TRBJ2-7; TRBD2 might be the D (5 bases). This CDR3 is built from 14 residues. Germline V gene lookup returns CDR1 MNHEY and CDR2 SVGEGT. V was cut by 4 bases and J by 3 bases, with 13 bases left in between. The CDR3 nucleotides are TGTGCCAGCAGTTGGGATAGCGTTCGCTACGAGCAGTACTTC. Encoded protein: CASSWDSVRYEQYF.

This clonotype has only a few counts. The V call is TRBV15, the J call TRBJ1-1; TRBD1 matches at 8 bases. V lost 0 bases to trimming and J lost 3 bases; unmatched junction nucleotides: 18. Germline assignment: CDR1 LNHNV and CDR2 YYDKDF (reference sequence). This CDR3 region has 20 residues. In DNA form, the CDR3 reads TGTGCCACCAGCAGAGAACTACCCGCATTGACAGGGGTTAAGGACACTGAAGCTTTCTTT. The encoded protein is CATSRELPALTGVKDTEAFF.

At least ten counts were recorded for this clonotype. This chain's CDR3 is CASSLKPGLAVLRQFF. The CDR3, as DNA: TGTGCCAGTAGTCTTAAGCCGGGACTAGCGGTGCTGAGGCAGTTCTTC. This chain joins TRBV19 and TRBJ2-1, with 11 bases identical to TRBD2. V lost 5 bases, J lost 12 bases, and 15 bases stayed unmatched. Germline values: CDR1 LNHDA, CDR2 SQIVND (reference sequence). This CDR3 spans 16 amino acids. Filled out from reference TRBV19 and TRBJ2-1, the complete variable domain reads DGGITQSPKYLFRKEGQNVTLSCEQNLNHDAMYWYRQDPGQGLRLIYYSQIVNDFQKGDIAEGYSVSREKKESFPLTVTSAQKNPTAFYLCASSLKPGLAVLRQFFGPGTRLTVL.

Only a few counts were recorded for this clonotype. This rearrangement joins TRBV20-1 to TRBJ2-1, with 11 bases aligning to TRBD2. The length of the CDR3 is 14 residues. CDR1 DFQATT and CDR2 SNEGSKA come from the germline V gene (reference sequence). Trimming at V came to 5 bases and at J to 12 bases, leaving 12 bases not matched to a gene. Here the CDR3 reads CSALSGTSGPWQFF. The CDR3, as DNA: TGCAGTGCTCTAAGTGGGACTAGCGGTCCTTGGCAGTTCTTC.

The gene calls are TRBV5-1 and TRBJ1-2; 7 bases are shared with TRBD1. In germline, CDR1 is SGHRS, CDR2 YFSETQ. With 4 bases clipped from V and 4 bases from J, the junction kept 10 bases outside the gene matches. The CDR3 is 15 amino acids. CDR3 DNA sequence: TGCGCCAGCAGCACGGACCCCGGGACAGCCTATGGCTACACCTTC. Translating it yields CASSTDPGTAYGYTF.

This clonotype was counted ten times or more. This rearrangement joins TRBV12-3 or TRBV12-4 to TRBJ2-5; the D gene is possibly TRBD2 (5 bases). With 0 bases removed from V and 5 bases from J, the gap between germline ends came to 13 bases. The CDR3 spans 15 residues. The CDR3 loop reads CASSLASGPRETQYF. The CDR3 DNA follows: TGTGCCAGCAGTTTAGCCAGCGGTCCAAGGGAGACCCAGTACTTC.

This clonotype has ten or more counts. The chain carries TRBV5-1 and TRBJ2-7; TRBD1 aligns across 7 bases. Germline V CDR1 and CDR2: SGHRS, YFSETQ. After removal of 5 bases from V and 7 bases from J, the junction contained 9 bases not matched to a gene. There are 13 residues in the CDR3. Here the CDR3 reads CASRRDSLGEQYF. Here the CDR3 DNA reads TGCGCCAGCAGACGGGACAGCCTTGGGGAGCAGTACTTC. Supplemented by reference TRBV5-1 and TRBJ2-7, the full variable domain reads KAGVTQTPRYLIKTRGQQVTLSCSPISGHRSVSWYQQTPGQGLQFLFEYFSETQRNKGNFPGRFSGRQFSNSRSEMNVSTLELGDSALYLCASRRDSLGEQYFGPGTRLTVT.